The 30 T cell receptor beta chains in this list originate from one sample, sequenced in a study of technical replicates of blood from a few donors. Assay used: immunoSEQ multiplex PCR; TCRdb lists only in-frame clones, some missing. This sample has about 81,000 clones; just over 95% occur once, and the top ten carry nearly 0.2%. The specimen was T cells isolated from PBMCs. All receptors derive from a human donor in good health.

The CDR3 here is CASSLDRGWGGYTF. Here the CDR3 DNA reads TGTGCCAGCAGTTTGGACAGGGGATGGGGTGGCTACACCTTC. V usage is TRBV28 and J usage is TRBJ1-2, with TRBD1 matching over 9 bases. CDR1 is MDHEN and CDR2 is SYDVKM in the germline V gene. V gave up 3 bases and J gave up 7 bases; unmatched junction bases: 6. The CDR3 contains 14 residues.

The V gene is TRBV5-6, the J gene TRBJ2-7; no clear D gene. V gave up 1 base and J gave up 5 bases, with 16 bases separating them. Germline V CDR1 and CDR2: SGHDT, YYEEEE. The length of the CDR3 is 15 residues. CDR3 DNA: TGTGCCAGCAGCTTGTTTGCGACTCGTTATGACGAGCAGTACTTC. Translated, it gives CASSLFATRYDEQYF.

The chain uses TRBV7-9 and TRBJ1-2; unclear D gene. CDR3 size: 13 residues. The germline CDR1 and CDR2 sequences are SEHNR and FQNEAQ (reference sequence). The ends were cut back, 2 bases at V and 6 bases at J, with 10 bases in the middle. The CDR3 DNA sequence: TGTGCCAGCAGCTTATATCGGGATGATGGCTACACCTTC. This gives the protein CASSLYRDDGYTF.

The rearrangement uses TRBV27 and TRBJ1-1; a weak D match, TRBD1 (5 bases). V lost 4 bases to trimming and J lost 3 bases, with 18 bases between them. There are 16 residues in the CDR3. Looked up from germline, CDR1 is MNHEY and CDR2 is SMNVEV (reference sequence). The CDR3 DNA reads TGTGCCAGCAGTTCTAGTGGGGGGTTTGGTTACACTGAAGCTTTCTTT. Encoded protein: CASSSSGGFGYTEAFF.

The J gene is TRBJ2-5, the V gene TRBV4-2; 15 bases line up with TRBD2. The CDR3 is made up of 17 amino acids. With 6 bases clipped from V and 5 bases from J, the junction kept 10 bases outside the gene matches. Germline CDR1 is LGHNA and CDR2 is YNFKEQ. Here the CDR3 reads CASSLTPGTSGGETQYF. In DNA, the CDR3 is TGTGCCAGCAGTCTAACCCCCGGGACTAGCGGGGGGGAGACCCAGTACTTC.

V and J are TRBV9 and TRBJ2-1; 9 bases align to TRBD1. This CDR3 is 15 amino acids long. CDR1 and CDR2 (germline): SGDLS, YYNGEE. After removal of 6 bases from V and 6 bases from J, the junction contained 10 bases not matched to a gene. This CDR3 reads CASTWGTGNINEQFF. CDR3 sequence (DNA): TGTGCCAGCACTTGGGGGACAGGGAATATCAATGAGCAGTTCTTC.

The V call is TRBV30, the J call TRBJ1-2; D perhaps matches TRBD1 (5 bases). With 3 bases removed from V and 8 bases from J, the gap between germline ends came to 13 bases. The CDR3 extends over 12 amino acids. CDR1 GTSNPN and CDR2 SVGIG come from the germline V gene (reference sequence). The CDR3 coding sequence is TGTGCCTGGAGACTTGACGGGGGAGGCTACACCTTC. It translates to CAWRLDGGGYTF.

In nucleotides, the CDR3 is TGCGCCAGCAGCCAGCGAAGTCTGGACACTGAAGCTTTCTTT. Translated: CASSQRSLDTEAFF. This chain joins TRBV4-1 and TRBJ1-1; D ambiguous. The CDR3 is 14 amino acids. Looked up from germline, CDR1 is MGHRA and CDR2 is YSYEKL. Trimming took 3 bases from V and 3 from J, leaving 11 bases between them.

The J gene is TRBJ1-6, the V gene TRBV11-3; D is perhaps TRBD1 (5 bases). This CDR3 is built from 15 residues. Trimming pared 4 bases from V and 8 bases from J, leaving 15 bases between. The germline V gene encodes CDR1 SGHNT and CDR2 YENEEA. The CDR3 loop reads CASSSGSGWDSPLHF. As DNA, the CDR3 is TGTGCCAGCAGCTCAGGGTCAGGGTGGGATTCACCCCTCCACTTT.

Written as DNA, the CDR3 is TGTGCCATCAGTGATTTTTGGACAGGCTCCTACGAGCAGTACTTC. As protein: CAISDFWTGSYEQYF. This rearrangement joins TRBV10-3 to TRBJ2-7, with 7 bases that match TRBD1. CDR1 and CDR2 from the germline V gene are ENHRY and SYGVKD. V dropped 3 bases and J dropped 0; count of bases not matched to a gene: 5. This CDR3 has 15 amino acids.

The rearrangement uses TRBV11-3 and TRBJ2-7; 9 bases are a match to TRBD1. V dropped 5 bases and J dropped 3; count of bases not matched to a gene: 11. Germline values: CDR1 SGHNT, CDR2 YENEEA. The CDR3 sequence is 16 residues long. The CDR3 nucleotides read TGTGCCAGCAGCCCTCCCGCGGGACAGGGAAACTACGAGCAGTACTTC. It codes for CASSPPAGQGNYEQYF.

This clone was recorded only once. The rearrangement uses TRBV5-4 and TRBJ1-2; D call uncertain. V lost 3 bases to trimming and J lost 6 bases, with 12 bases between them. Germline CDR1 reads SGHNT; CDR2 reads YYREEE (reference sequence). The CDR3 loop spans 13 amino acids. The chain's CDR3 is CASSSEAFDGYTF. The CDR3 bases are TGTGCCAGCAGCTCGGAGGCGTTCGATGGCTACACCTTC.

CDR3 coding DNA: TGTGCCAGCAACACCGGCGGGAGTATCGTAGGGTCCTACAATGAGCAGTTCTTC. Protein: CASNTGGSIVGSYNEQFF. V gene TRBV9 combines with J gene TRBJ2-1; 7 bases are shared with TRBD2. Germline V gene data show CDR1 as SGDLS and CDR2 as YYNGEE. CDR3 length: 18 residues. The J segment lost 1 base and the V segment lost 6 bases, leaving 16 bases of the junction unmatched.

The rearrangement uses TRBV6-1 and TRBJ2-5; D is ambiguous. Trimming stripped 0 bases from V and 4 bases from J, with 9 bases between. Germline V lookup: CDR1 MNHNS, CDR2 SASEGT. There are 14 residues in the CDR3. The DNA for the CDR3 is TGTGCCAGCAGTGAAGCGGCCATGCCAGAGACCCAGTACTTC. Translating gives CASSEAAMPETQYF.

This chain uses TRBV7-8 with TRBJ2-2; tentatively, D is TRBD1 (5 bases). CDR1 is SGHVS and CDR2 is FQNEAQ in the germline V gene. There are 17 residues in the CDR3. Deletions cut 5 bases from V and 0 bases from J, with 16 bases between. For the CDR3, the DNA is TGTGCCAGCAGCCCCCGTCTAGGGGCCGCGAACACCGGGGAGCTGTTTTTT. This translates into CASSPRLGAANTGELFF.

CDR3 in DNA: TGTGCCAGCAGTTTCTCCGTTCGAGGGACTGAAGCTTTCTTT. Protein: CASSFSVRGTEAFF. This chain connects TRBV6-5 to TRBJ1-1; D is undetermined. The germline CDR1 and CDR2 sequences are MNHEY and SVGAGI. V shed 4 bases and J shed 5 bases, with 14 bases lying between them. The CDR3 is made up of 14 amino acids.

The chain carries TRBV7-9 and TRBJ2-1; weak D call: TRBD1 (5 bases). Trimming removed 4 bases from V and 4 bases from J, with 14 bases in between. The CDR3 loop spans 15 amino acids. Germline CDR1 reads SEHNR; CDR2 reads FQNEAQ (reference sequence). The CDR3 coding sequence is TGTGCCAGCAGCTCAGATCTGACAGTTTACAATGAGCAGTTCTTC. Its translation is CASSSDLTVYNEQFF.

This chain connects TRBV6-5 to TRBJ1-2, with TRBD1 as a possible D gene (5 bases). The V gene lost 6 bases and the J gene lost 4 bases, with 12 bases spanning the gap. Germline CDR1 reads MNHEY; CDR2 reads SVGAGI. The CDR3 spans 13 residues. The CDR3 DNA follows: TGTGCCAGCAGAAACGGGGGATCCTATGGCTACACCTTC. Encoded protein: CASRNGGSYGYTF.

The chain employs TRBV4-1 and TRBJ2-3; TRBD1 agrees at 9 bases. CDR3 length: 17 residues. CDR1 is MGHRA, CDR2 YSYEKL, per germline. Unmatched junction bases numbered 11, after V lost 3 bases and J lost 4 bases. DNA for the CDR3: TGCGCCAGCAGCCACGTATACCGGGACAGGGCTGCAGATACGCAGTATTTT. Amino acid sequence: CASSHVYRDRAADTQYF.

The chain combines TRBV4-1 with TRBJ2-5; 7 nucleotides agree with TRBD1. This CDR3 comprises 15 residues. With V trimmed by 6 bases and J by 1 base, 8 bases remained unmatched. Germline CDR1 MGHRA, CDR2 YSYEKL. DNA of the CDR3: TGCGCCAGCAGGGTGACCGGGACAGTCCAAGAGACCCAGTACTTC. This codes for CASRVTGTVQETQYF.

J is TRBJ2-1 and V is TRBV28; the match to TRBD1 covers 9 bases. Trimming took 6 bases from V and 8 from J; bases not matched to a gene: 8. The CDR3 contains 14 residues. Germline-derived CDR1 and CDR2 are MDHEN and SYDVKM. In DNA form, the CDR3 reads TGTGCCAGCAGCCAACAGGGGGCTGCGGATGAGCAGTTCTTC. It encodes CASSQQGAADEQFF.

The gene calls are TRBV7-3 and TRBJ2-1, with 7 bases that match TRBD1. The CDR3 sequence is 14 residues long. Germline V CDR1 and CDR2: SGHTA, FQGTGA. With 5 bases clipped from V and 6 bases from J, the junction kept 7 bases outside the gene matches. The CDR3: CASSPTGTVNEQFF. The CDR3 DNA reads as TGTGCCAGCAGCCCGACAGGGACAGTCAATGAGCAGTTCTTC.

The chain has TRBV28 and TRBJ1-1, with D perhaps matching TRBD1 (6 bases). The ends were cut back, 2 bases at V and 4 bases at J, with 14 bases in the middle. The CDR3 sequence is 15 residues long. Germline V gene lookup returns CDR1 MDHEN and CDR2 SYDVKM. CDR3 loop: CASSLMGGGGTEAFF. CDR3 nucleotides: TGTGCCAGCAGTTTAATGGGGGGCGGGGGCACTGAAGCTTTCTTT.

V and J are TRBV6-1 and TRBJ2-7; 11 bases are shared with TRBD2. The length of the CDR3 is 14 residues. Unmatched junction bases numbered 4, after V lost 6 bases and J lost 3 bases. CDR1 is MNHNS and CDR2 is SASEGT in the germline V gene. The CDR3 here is CASSFGTSGYEQYF. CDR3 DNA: TGTGCCAGCAGCTTTGGGACTAGCGGCTACGAGCAGTACTTC.

CDR3 in amino acids: CASSELVYGYTF. CDR3 nucleotide sequence: TGTGCCAGCAGTGAATTAGTCTATGGCTACACCTTC. The chain joins TRBV2 to TRBJ1-2, with D uncertain. Germline V gene data show CDR1 as SNHLY and CDR2 as FYNNEI. CDR3 length equals 12 residues. The V gene lost 2 bases and the J gene lost 4 bases, with 5 bases spanning the gap.

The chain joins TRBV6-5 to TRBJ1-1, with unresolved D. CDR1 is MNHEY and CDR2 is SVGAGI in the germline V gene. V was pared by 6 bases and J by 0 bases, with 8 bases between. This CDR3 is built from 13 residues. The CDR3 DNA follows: TGTGCCAGCAGCCTTGGCATGAACACTGAAGCTTTCTTT. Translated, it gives CASSLGMNTEAFF.

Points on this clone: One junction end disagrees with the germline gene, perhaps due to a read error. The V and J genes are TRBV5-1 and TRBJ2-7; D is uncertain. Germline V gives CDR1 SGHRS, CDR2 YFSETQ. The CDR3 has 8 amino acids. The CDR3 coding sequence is TGCGCCAGCCTCCCCGCGGACTTC. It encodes CASLPADF.

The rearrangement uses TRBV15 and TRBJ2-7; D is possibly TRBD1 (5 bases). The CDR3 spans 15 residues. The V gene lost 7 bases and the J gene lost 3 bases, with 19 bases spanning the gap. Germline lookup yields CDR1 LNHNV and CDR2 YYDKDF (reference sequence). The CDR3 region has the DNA TGTGCCACCACCAATTTAACCAGGGCGGACTACGAGCAGTACTTC. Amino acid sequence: CATTNLTRADYEQYF.

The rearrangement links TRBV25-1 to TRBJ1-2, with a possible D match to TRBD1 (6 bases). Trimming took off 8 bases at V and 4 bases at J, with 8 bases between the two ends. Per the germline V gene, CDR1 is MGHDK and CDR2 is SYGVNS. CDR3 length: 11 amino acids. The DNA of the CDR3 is TGTGCCAGCCGGGACACCTATGGCTACACCTTC. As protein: CASRDTYGYTF.

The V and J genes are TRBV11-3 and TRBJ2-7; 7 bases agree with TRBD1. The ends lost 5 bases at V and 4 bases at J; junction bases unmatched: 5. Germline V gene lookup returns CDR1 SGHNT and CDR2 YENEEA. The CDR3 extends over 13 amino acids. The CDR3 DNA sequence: TGTGCCAGCAGCCAGGGACAGTTGTACGAGCAGTACTTC. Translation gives CASSQGQLYEQYF.